Described below is a single T cell receptor (beta chain) sequence and its context. Per the authors' pipeline: Amplification of reference gene primers was used by the study to estimate nucleated cell counts. Generated by immunoSEQ multiplex PCR, the TCRdb table keeps only in-frame clones and is missing some. That table furnishes V, J and clone size, whereas the DNA furnished D and trimming. The sample lists tens of thousands of clones, more than 75% occurring once. This entry is derived from a study of blood T cell repertoires in COVID-19. Whole-study context: There were acute and convalescent COVID-19 samples, and they came from the United States, Italy and Spain. Nucleic acid was either cDNA or gDNA, and it came from T cells, B-cell-depleted T cells, or PBMCs.

This CDR3 comprises 14 residues. Germline assignment: CDR1 LNHDA and CDR2 SQIVND (reference sequence). Trimming left V 4 bases short and J 5 bases short, with 11 bases between. The source material was peripheral blood. The TCR was taken from a human donor in a cohort sampled during active COVID-19. The chain links TRBV19 to TRBJ2-2, with TRBD1 as a possible D gene (6 bases). The CDR3 sequence: CASSKWGQTGELFF. The CDR3 nucleotides read TGTGCCAGTAGTAAATGGGGGCAGACCGGGGAGCTGTTTTTT.